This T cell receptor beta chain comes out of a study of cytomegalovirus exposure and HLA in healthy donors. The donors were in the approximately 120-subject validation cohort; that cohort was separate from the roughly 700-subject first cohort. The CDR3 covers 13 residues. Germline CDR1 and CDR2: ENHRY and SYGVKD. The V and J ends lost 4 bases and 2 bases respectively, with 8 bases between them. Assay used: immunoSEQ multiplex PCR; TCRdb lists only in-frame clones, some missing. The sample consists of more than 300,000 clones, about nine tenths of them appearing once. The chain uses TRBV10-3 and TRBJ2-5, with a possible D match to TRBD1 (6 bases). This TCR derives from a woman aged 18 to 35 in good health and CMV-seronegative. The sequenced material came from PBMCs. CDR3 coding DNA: TGTGCCATCAGTGTGGGGGCACAAGAGACCCAGTACTTC. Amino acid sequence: CAISVGAQETQYF.